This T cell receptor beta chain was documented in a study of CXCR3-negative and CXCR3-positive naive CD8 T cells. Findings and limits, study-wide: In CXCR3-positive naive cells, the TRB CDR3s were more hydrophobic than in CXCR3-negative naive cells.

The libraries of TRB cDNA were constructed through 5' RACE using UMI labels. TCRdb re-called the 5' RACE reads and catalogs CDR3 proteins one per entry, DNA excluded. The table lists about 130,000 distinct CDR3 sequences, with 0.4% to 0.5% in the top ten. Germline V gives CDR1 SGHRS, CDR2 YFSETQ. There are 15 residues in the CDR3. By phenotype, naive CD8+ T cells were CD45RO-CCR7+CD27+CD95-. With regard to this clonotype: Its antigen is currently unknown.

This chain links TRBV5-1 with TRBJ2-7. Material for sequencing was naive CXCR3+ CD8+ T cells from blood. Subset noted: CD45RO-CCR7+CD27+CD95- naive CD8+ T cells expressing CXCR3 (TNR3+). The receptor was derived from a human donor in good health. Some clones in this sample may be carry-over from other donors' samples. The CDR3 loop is CASSLELSPSYEQYF.